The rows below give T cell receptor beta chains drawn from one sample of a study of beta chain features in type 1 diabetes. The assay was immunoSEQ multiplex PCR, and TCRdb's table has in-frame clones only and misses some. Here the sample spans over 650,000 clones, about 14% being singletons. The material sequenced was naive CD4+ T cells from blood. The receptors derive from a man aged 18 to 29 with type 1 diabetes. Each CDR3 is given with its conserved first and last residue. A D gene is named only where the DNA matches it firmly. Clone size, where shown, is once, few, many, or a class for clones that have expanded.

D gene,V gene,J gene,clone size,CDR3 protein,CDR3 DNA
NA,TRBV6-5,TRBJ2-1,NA,CASRTVPLGNEQFF,TGTGCCAGCAGGACAGTTCCCCTAGGCAATGAGCAGTTCTTC
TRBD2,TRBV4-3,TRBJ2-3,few,CASSQGLAGGGIDTQYF,TGCGCCAGCAGCCAAGGACTAGCGGGGGGTGGCATAGATACGCAGTATTTT
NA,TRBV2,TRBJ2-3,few,CASRGGDTQYF,TGTGCCAGCAGAGGGGGAGATACGCAGTATTTT
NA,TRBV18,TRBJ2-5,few,CASSSTGETQYF,TGTGCCAGCTCTTCGACGGGAGAGACCCAGTACTTC
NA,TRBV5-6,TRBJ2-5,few,CASSNPGTSGTQYF,TGTGCCAGCAGCAACCCCGGGACCTCAGGGACCCAGTACTTC
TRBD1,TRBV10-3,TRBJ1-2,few,CAISERGLDGYTF,TGTGCCATCAGTGAAAGGGGGCTGGATGGCTACACCTTC
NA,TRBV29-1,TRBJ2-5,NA,CSVVTQYQETQYF,TGCAGCGTTGTTACCCAGTACCAAGAGACCCAGTACTTC
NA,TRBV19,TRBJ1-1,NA,CASRPTGSEAFF,TGTGCCAGTAGGCCTACAGGATCTGAAGCTTTCTTT
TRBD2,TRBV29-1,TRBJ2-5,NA,CSVDRGGQETQYF,TGCAGCGTTGATCGCGGGGGTCAAGAGACCCAGTACTTC
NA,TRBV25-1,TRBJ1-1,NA,CASSEGLPNTEAFF,TGTGCCAGCAGCGAGGGACTGCCGAACACTGAAGCTTTCTTT
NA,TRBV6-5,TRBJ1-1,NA,CASSDGGTRTTEAFF,TGTGCCAGCAGCGACGGGGGGACGAGAACAACTGAAGCTTTCTTT
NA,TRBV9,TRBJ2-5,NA,CASSVTSQEAQYF,TGTGCCAGCAGCGTCACCTCTCAAGAGGCCCAGTACTTC
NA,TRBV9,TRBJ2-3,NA,CASSVGGTNTDTQYF,TGTGCCAGCAGCGTAGGCGGGACAAACACAGATACGCAGTATTTT
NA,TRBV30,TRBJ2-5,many,CAWSAVGTPGETQYF,TGTGCCTGGAGTGCTGTGGGGACCCCTGGGGAGACCCAGTACTTC
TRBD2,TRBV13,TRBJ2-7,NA,CASSSQTGDRLAGDYEQYF,TGTGCCAGCAGCTCGCAGACAGGGGATCGCCTAGCGGGGGACTACGAGCAGTACTTC